This paragraph reports one TCR beta chain. The protocol was immunoSEQ multiplex PCR, while the TCRdb copy is restricted to in-frame clones and leaves out a portion. The sample holds 2 million or so clones, about 95% seen once. Deletions cut 2 bases from V and 5 bases from J, with 10 bases between. This CDR3 is built from 13 residues. Germline V gives CDR1 SGDLS, CDR2 YYNGEE. This sample was included in a study of shared clonotypes between healthy human individuals. Terminally differentiated effector memory CD45RA+ cells were excluded from the naive CD8 cells, which were CD45RO-negative and positively selected for CCR7.

This clonotype was sampled from a man aged 18 to 30 in good health. The J gene is TRBJ2-5, the V gene TRBV9; possible D gene TRBD2, 5 bases. The sequenced material came from naive CD8+ T cells sorted from blood. CDR3 sequence: CASSVFTGETQYF. The CDR3 DNA reads as TGTGCCAGCAGCGTTTTCACGGGGGAGACCCAGTACTTC.